The present T cell receptor beta chain was sequenced within a study of beta chain features in type 1 diabetes. V was trimmed by 5 bases and J by 0 bases, leaving 15 bases between them. The CDR3 spans 16 residues. Germline V gives CDR1 SGHRS, CDR2 YFSETQ. All of the isolated RNA was reverse transcribed, so expressed TCRB transcripts were sequenced. The protocol was immunoSEQ multiplex PCR, while the TCRdb copy is restricted to in-frame clones and leaves out a portion. The data contain under 900,000 clones, 15% to 20% of them singletons. This clone has more than one count but fewer than ten. This clonotype was obtained from a woman between 18 and 29 years old in good health. Source material: naive CD4+ T cells from blood. The chain couples TRBV5-1 to TRBJ2-1, with D perhaps matching TRBD2 (5 bases). The CDR3 nucleotides read TGCGCCAGCAGTAACGGACTCCCGAGCTCCTACAATGAGCAGTTCTTC. Its translation is CASSNGLPSSYNEQFF.